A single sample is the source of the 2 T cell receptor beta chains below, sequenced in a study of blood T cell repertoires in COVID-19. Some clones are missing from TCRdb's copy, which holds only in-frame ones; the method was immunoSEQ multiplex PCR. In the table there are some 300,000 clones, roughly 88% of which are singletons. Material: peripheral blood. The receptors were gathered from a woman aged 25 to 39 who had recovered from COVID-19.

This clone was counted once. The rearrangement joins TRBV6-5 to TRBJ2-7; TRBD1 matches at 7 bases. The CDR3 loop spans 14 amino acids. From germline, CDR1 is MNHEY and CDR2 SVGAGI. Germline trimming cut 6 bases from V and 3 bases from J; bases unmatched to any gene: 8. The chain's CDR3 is CASRRDSGNYEQYF. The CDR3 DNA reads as TGTGCCAGCAGGAGGGACAGTGGAAACTACGAGCAGTACTTC.

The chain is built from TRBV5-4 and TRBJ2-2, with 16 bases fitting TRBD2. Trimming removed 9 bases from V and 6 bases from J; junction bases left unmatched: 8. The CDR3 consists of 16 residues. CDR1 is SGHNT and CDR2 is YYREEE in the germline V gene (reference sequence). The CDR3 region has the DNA TGTGCCACCGGGACTAGCGGGGGGGCCGTCGCCGGGGAGCTGTTTTTT. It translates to CATGTSGGAVAGELFF.